This TCR beta chain appears in the sequencing data of a study of blood T cell repertoires in COVID-19. Sequenced by immunoSEQ multiplex PCR; TCRdb stores in-frame clones only, minus some. The table has approximately 220,000 clones, roughly 80% seen once. This CDR3 spans 17 amino acids. V lost 0 bases and J 2 bases, leaving 13 bases between the germline ends. Germline values: CDR1 LGHNA, CDR2 YNFKEQ. Sequenced sample: peripheral blood. The clonotype originates from a woman between 65 and 79 years old with acute or convalescent COVID-19. The rearrangement joins TRBV4-2 to TRBJ1-4; maybe TRBD1 (5 bases). The CDR3 loop is CASSQDGSGRTNEKLFF. CDR3 in DNA: TGTGCCAGCAGCCAAGATGGTTCAGGGCGGACTAATGAAAAACTGTTTTTT.